Given below is one TCR beta chain in context. Antigen specificity is unknown. The data are from a study of response to subunit inactivated influenza vaccine. Whole-study findings and limits: Each seasonal influenza vaccination recruits few new T cells, the authors suggested.

TCRdb re-analysed the RT-PCR reads in MiXCR, keeping a single row per CDR3 protein. The sample has roughly 790,000 distinct CDR3 sequences, 21% seen once. Trimming took 4 bases from V and 6 from J, leaving 15 bases between them. The CDR3 consists of 14 residues. CDR1 and CDR2 from the germline V gene are SGHRS and YFSETQ. The specimen was PBMCs from blood, collected 5 days after vaccination. This clonotype originated in a man between 45 and 60 years old who received an inactivated influenza vaccine. The chain is built from TRBV5-1 and TRBJ2-3; D possibly corresponds to TRBD2 (5 bases). The CDR3 reads CASSTEGLMDTQYF. The CDR3 DNA follows: TGCGCCAGCAGCACCGAGGGCCTAATGGATACGCAGTATTTT. Full variable domain (outside the CDR3, taken from reference TRBV5-1 and TRBJ2-3): KAGVTQTPRYLIKTRGQQVTLSCSPISGHRSVSWYQQTPGQGLQFLFEYFSETQRNKGNFPGRFSGRQFSNSRSEMNVSTLELGDSALYLCASSTEGLMDTQYFGPGTRLTVL.